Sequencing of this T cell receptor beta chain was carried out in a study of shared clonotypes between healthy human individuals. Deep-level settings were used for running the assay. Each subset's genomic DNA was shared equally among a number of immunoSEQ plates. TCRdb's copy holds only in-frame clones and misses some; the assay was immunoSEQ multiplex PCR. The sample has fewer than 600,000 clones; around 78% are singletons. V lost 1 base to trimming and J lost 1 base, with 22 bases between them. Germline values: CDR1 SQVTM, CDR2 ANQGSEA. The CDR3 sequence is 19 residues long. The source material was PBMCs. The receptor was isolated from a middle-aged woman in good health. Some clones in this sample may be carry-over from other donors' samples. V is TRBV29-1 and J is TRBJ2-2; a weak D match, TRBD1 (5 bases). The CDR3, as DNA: TGCAGCGTTGAAGTGTGCCTCGGGCAGGGAATATGGAACACCGGGGAGCTGTTTTTT. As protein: CSVEVCLGQGIWNTGELFF.